This is a list of T cell receptor beta chains from one sample in a study of CD4 T cells in relation to SARS-CoV-2 and coronaviruses. Here immunoSEQ multiplex PCR was the method, and the copy in TCRdb shows in-frame clones only, minus some. The sample holds 35,000 to 45,000 clones, more than 75% seen once. The specimen sequenced was memory CD4+ T cells from PBMCs. Every receptor here comes from an adult with COVID-19. CDR3s include the opening cysteine and the closing phenylalanine or tryptophan. The order of the fields is CDR3 protein, J gene, V gene.

CASSQWGSEQYF | TRBJ2-7 | TRBV14
CASSLNQETQYF | TRBJ2-5 | TRBV11-3
CASSLQGFGTEAFF | TRBJ1-1 | TRBV6-6
CASSQVKINGGQGISPLHF | TRBJ1-6 | TRBV4-2
CASSPGVIGRGYTF | TRBJ1-2 | TRBV4-1
CASQKRGVGDGYTF | TRBJ1-2 | TRBV19
CASSQRGLASYEQYF | TRBJ2-7 | TRBV4-1
CSASVPVRPSNNEQFF | TRBJ2-1 | TRBV20-1
CASSLSRDTQYF | TRBJ2-3 | TRBV7-2
CASSRRGQGRGYTF | TRBJ1-2 | TRBV11-3
CASSSWGQPQHF | TRBJ1-5 | TRBV5-4
CASSPSPAGRYGYTF | TRBJ1-2 | TRBV6-5
CASSLNPDTQYF | TRBJ2-3 | TRBV11-3
CASTPSGQQYQPQHF | TRBJ1-5 | TRBV6-5
CASSLNQGTDGYTF | TRBJ1-2 | TRBV18
CASSPYQGGTGDDSPLHF | TRBJ1-6 | TRBV27
CASSGGLANEQFF | TRBJ2-1 | TRBV2
CASSELAGVTEQFF | TRBJ2-1 | TRBV2
CASSLGGTGETQYF | TRBJ2-5 | TRBV7-2
CASSLDSIGVDEQYF | TRBJ2-7 | TRBV11-3
CASSEVGGSRGSGANVLTF | TRBJ2-6 | TRBV6-1
CAISELAGGPGTDTQYF | TRBJ2-3 | TRBV10-3
CASSQEESLFTDTQYF | TRBJ2-3 | TRBV4-3
CASSPGSSGANVLTF | TRBJ2-6 | TRBV5-1
CASSLPASGADTQYF | TRBJ2-3 | TRBV7-2
CSVGLSGNTEAFF | TRBJ1-1 | TRBV29-1
CASSDPGTGGTEAFF | TRBJ1-1 | TRBV7-9
CASGPGNLYNEQFF | TRBJ2-1 | TRBV5-8
CASSPSGGGNQPQHF | TRBJ1-5 | TRBV7-9
CASSDVKNIQYF | TRBJ2-4 | TRBV10-1
CASSPASFQETQYF | TRBJ2-5 | TRBV5-1
CASSRITATGNTIYF | TRBJ1-3 | TRBV3-1/TRBV3-2
CASSIVRNTEAFF | TRBJ1-1 | TRBV19
CASSLFVGGYYNEQFF | TRBJ2-1 | TRBV7-9
CASSVVPGANEKLFF | TRBJ1-4 | TRBV9
CASSPDRVSGYTF | TRBJ1-2 | TRBV19
CASSPPGWTGGSGGANVLTF | TRBJ2-6 | TRBV18
CASSSTLQGNTIYF | TRBJ1-3 | TRBV9
CSASSKGSGGTPAYGYTF | TRBJ1-2 | TRBV20-1
CASSVGTGSEKLFF | TRBJ1-4 | TRBV9
CASGLLRLECEQYF | TRBJ2-7 | TRBV12-5
CASSLEAGVVGEQFF | TRBJ2-1 | TRBV13
CASSLTASGANVLTF | TRBJ2-6 | TRBV7-2
CASSTGTGQYEQYF | TRBJ2-7 | TRBV19